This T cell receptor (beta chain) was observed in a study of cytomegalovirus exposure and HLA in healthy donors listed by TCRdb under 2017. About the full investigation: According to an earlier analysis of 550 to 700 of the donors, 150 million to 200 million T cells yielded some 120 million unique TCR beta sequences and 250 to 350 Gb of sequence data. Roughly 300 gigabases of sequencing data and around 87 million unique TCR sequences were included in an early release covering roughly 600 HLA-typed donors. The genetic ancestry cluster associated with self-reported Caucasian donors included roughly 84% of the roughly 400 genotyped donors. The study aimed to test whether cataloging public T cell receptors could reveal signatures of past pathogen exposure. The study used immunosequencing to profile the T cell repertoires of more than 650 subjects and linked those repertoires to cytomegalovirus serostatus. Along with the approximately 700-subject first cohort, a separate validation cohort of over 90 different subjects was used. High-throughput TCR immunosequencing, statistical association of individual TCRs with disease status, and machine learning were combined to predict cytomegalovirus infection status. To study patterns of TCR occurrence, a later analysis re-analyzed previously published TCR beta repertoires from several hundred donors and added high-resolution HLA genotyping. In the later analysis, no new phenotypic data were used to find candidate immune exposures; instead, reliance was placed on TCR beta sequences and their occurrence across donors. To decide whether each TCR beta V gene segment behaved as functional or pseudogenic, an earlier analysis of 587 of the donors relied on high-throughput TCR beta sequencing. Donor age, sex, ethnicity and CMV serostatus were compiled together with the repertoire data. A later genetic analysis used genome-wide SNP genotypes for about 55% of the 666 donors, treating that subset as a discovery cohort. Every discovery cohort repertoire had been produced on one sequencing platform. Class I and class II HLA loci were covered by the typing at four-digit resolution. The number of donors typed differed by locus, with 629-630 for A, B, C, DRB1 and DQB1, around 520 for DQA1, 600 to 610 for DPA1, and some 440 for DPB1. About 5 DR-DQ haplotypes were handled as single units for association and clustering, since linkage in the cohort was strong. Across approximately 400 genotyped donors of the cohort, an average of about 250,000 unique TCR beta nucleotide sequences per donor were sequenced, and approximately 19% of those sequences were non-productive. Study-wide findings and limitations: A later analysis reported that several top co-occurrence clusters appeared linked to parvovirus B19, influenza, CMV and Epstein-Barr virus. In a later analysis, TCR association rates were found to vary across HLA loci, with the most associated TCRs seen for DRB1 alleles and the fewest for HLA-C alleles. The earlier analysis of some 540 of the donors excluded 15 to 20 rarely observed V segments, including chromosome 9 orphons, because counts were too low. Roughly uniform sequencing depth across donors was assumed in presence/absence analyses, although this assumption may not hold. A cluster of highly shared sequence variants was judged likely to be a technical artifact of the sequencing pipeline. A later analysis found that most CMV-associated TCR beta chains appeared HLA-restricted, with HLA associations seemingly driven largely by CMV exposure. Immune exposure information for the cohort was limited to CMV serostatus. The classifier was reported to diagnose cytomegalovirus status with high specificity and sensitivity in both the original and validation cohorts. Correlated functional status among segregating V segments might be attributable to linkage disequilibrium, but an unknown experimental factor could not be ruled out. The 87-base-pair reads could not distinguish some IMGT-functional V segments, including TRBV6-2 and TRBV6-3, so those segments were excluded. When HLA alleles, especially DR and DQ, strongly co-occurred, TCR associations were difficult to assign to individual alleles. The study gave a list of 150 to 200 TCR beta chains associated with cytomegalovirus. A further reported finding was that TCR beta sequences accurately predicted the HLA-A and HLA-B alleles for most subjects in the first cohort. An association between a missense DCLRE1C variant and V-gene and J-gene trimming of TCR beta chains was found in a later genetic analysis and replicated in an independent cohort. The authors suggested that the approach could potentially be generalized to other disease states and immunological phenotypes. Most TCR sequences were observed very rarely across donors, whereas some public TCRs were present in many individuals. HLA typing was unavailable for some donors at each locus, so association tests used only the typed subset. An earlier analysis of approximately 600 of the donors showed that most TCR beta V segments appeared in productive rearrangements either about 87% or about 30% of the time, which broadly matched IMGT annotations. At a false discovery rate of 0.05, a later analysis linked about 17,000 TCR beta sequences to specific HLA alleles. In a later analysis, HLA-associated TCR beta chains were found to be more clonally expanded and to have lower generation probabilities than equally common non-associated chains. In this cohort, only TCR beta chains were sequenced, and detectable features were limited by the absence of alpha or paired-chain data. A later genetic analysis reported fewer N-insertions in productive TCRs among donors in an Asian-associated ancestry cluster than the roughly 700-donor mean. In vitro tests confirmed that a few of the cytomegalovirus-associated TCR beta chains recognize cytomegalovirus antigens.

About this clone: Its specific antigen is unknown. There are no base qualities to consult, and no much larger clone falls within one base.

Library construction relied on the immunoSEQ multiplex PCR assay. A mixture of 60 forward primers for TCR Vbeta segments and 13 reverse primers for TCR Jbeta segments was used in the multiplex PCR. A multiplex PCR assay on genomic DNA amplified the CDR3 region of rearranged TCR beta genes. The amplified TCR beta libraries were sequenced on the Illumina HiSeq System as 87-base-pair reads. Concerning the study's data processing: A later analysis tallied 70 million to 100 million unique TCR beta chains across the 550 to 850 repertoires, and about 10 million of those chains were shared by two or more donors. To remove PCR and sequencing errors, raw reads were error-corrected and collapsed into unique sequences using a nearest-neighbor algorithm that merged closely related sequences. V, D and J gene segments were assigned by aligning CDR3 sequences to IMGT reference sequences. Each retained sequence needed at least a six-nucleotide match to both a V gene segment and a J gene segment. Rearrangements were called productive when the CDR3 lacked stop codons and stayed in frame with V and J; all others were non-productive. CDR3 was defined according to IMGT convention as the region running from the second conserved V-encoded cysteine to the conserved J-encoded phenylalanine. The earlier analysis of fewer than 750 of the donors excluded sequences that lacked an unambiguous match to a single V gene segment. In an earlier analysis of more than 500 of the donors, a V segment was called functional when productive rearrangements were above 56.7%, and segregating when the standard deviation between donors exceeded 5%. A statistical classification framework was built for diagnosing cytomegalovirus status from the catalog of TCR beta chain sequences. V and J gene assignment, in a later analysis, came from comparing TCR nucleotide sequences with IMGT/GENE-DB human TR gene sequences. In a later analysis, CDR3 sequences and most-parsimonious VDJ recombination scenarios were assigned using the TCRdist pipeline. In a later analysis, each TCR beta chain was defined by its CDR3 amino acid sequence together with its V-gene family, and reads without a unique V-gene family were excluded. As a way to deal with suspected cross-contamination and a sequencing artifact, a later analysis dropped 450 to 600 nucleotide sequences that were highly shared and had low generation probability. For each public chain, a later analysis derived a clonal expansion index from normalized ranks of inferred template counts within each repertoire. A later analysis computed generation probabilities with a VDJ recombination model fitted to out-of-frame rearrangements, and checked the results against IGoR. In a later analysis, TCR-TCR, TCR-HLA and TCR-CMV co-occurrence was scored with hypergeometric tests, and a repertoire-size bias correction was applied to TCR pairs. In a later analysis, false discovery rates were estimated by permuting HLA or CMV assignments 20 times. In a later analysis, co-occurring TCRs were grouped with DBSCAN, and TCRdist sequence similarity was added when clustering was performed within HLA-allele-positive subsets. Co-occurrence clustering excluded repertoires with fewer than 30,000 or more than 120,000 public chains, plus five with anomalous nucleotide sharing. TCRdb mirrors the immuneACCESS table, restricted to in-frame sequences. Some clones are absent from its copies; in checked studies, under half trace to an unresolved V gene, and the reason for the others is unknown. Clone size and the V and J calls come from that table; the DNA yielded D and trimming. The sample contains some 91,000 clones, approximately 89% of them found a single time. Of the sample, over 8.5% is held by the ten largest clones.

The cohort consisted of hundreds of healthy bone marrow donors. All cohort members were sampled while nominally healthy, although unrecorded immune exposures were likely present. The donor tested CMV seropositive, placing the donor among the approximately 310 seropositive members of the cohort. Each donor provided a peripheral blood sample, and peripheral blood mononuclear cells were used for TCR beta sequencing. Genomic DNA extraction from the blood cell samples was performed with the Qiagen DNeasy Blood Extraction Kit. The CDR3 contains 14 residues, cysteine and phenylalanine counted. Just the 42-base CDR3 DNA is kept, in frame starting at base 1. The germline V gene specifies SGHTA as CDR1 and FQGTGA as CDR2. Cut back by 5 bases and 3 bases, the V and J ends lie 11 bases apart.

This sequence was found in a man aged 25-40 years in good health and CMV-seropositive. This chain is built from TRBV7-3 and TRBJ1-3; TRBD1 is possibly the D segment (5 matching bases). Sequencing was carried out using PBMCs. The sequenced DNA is TGTGCCAGCAGCCCCGGGGGGGGTGGAAACACCATATATTTT. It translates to CASSPGGGGNTIYF.